This entry describes one T cell receptor (beta chain). Antigen: not known. This entry belongs to a study of identical twins. Every donor was a healthy Caucasian. TCRdb used MiXCR to reprocess the 5' RACE reads, holding one entry per CDR3 protein. The sample holds some 900,000 distinct CDR3 sequences, roughly an eighth seen once. V was pared by 6 bases and J by 1 base, with 19 bases between. The CDR3 extends over 18 amino acids. The germline V gene has CDR1 ENHRY and CDR2 SYGVKD. General study results and limits: Invariant populations such as MAIT and iNKT cells could partly muddle zero-insertion analyses.

These data are also associated with another study on yellow fever vaccine responses in identical twins.

Source material: PBMCs. This receptor was taken from a woman under 30 in good health. The chain employs TRBV10-3 and TRBJ2-6, with TRBD1 as a possible D gene (6 bases). In DNA form, the CDR3 reads TGTGCCATCAGGAAAACAGGGACCGAATATTCTGGGGCCAACGTCCTGACTTTC. Translated, it gives CAIRKTGTEYSGANVLTF.